Presented here are 9 T cell receptor beta chains from one specimen sequenced in a study of cytomegalovirus exposure and HLA in healthy donors. This PCR relied on a set of 60 Vbeta primers and 13 Jbeta primers. Using immunoSEQ multiplex PCR, the repertoire was profiled, and TCRdb retains in-frame clones only, with some absent. The sample has a few hundred thousand clones; about four fifths are singletons. Sequencing used PBMCs. These receptor sequences come from a woman aged 45 to 65 in good health and CMV-seropositive.

The chain recombines TRBV6-5 with TRBJ1-2; perhaps TRBD1 as D (5 bases). This CDR3 has 13 amino acids. Trimming shortened V by 8 bases and J by 4 bases, and 14 bases separated the two germline ends. CDR1 MNHEY and CDR2 SVGAGI come from the germline V gene. The CDR3 sequence is CASGPFRAYGYTF. CDR3 bases: TGTGCCAGCGGTCCTTTCAGGGCCTATGGCTACACCTTC.

This clone was recorded a few times. The CDR3 bases are TGTGCCAGCAGTTACACTAAAAACACTGAAGCTTTCTTT. Translation: CASSYTKNTEAFF. The J gene is TRBJ1-1, the V gene TRBV6-5; D call uncertain. The CDR3 has 13 residues. Between the trimmed V and J ends, which lost 2 bases and 2 bases, there was a span of 6 bases. Per the germline V gene, CDR1 is MNHEY and CDR2 is SVGAGI.

The genes are TRBV5-4 and TRBJ2-2, with 8 bases lining up with TRBD2. The CDR3 sequence is 15 residues long. The germline gives CDR1 SGHNT, CDR2 YYREEE (reference sequence). Germline trimming cut 6 bases from V and 2 bases from J; bases unmatched to any gene: 6. The CDR3, as DNA: TGTGCCAGCAAGCCGGGACTAGAAAACACCGGGGAGCTGTTTTTT. Translation: CASKPGLENTGELFF. Using reference TRBV5-4 and TRBJ2-2 for the parts outside the CDR3, the full variable domain is ETGVTQSPTHLIKTRGQQVTLRCSSQSGHNTVSWYQQALGQGPQFIFQYYREEENGRGNFPPRFSGLQFPNYSSELNVNALELDDSALYLCASKPGLENTGELFFGEGSRLTVL.

This clone was seen once. The V gene is TRBV4-3, the J gene TRBJ2-3; D is unclear. Germline V CDR1 and CDR2: LGHNA, YSLEER. The CDR3 runs to 13 residues. V shed 0 bases and J shed 2 bases, with 3 bases lying between them. CDR3 DNA: TGCGCCAGCAGCCAAGAGGCCACAGATACGCAGTATTTT. Residues: CASSQEATDTQYF.

Turning to this clone: At one end the junction does not follow the germline gene, possibly because of a read error. The chain employs TRBV6-6 and TRBJ2-6, with 8 positions matching TRBD1. The CDR3 loop spans 15 amino acids. Per germline, CDR1 MNHNY and CDR2 SVGAGI (reference sequence). For the CDR3, the DNA is TGTGCCAGCAGTCCAGGGGGCTCTGGTGCCAACGTCCTGACTTTC. Translation gives CASSPGGSGANVLTF.

This clone was counted a few times. V is TRBV6-5 and J is TRBJ2-7; 7 bases are a match to TRBD1. Trimming removed 5 bases from V and 4 bases from J; junction bases left unmatched: 8. Germline lookup yields CDR1 MNHEY and CDR2 SVGAGI. CDR3 length: 14 residues. The CDR3 spells CASSLGQESYEQYF. The CDR3 DNA is TGTGCCAGCAGTCTTGGACAGGAAAGTTACGAGCAGTACTTC.

This rearrangement joins TRBV27 to TRBJ1-2; D is perhaps TRBD1 (6 bases). The ends were cut back, 5 bases at V and 4 bases at J, with 14 bases in the middle. Germline assignment: CDR1 MNHEY and CDR2 SMNVEV (reference sequence). The CDR3 length is 14 residues. The DNA for the CDR3 is TGTGCCAGCAGTCAGGGGATTGGGCCCTATGGCTACACCTTC. This sequence encodes CASSQGIGPYGYTF.

This clone was counted once. The rearrangement joins TRBV30 to TRBJ1-2, with D perhaps matching TRBD1 (5 bases). V gave up 2 bases and J gave up 6 bases, with 16 bases separating them. The CDR3 runs to 14 residues. CDR1 is GTSNPN, CDR2 SVGIG, per germline (reference sequence). The CDR3 sequence is CAWSSRVRENGYTF. The DNA of the CDR3 is TGTGCCTGGAGTTCCAGGGTACGGGAGAATGGCTACACCTTC.

This rearrangement joins TRBV18 to TRBJ1-2; the D gene is possibly TRBD1 (5 bases). Germline V lookup: CDR1 KGHSH, CDR2 LQKENI. The CDR3 is 14 amino acids. V was trimmed by 6 bases and J by 5 bases, leaving 16 bases between them. For the CDR3, the DNA is TGTGCCAGCTCTTTCAGGGTTGAGGCGTATGGCTACACCTTC. This codes for CASSFRVEAYGYTF.